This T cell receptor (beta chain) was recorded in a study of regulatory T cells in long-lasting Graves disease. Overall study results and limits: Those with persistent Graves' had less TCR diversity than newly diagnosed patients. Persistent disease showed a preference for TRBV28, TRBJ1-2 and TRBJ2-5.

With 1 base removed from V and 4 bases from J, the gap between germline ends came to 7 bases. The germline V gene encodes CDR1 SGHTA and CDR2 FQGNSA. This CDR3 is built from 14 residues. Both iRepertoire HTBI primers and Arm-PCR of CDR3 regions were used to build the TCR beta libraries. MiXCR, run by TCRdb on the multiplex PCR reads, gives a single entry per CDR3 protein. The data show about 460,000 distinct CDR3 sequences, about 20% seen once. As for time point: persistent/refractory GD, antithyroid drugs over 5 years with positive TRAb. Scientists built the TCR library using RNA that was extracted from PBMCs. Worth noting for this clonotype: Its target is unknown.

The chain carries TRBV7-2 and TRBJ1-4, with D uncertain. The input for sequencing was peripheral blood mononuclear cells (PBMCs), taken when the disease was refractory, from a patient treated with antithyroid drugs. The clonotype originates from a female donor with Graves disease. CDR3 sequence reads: CASSLGRFNEKLFF. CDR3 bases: TGTGCCAGCAGCTTAGGCAGGTTTAATGAAAAACTGTTTTTT.